The rows below give T cell receptor beta chains drawn from one sample of a study of Tregs in tolerant kidney transplant recipients. Profiled with immunoSEQ multiplex PCR; TCRdb holds only in-frame clones, not every one. The table lists about 240,000 clones, about 80% of them singletons. The sequencing input was CD4+ T cells from blood. These receptors all come from a human donor in good health. CDR3s include the opening cysteine and the closing phenylalanine or tryptophan. A D gene is named only where the DNA matches it firmly. The size of a clone is reported for some rows only, either as once, few or many, or as a class for expanded clones.

>TRBJ2-1|-|17|TRBV7-3|TRBD2
CASSLLGTSGGTNEQFF
TGTGCCAGCAGCTTACTCGGGACTAGCGGGGGGACAAATGAGCAGTTCTTC
>TRBJ1-2|-|15|TRBV7-9|-
CASSLVAAGKYGYTF
TGTGCCAGCAGCTTAGTAGCGGCAGGGAAATATGGCTACACCTTC
>TRBJ2-7|once|15|TRBV5-1|-
CASSSAVTTGYEQYF
TGCGCCAGCAGCTCTGCAGTGACCACAGGTTACGAGCAGTACTTC
>TRBJ1-1|few|16|TRBV27|TRBD1
CASSLSTGTGRFRAFF
TGTGCCAGCAGTTTATCGACCGGGACAGGGAGGTTTAGGGCTTTCTTT
>TRBJ2-1|-|12|TRBV27|-
CATRRGEGEQFF
TGTGCCACCCGGAGGGGGGAGGGTGAGCAGTTCTTC
>TRBJ2-7|-|14|TRBV4-1|-
CASSQDQGRYEQYF
TGCGCCAGCAGCCAAGATCAGGGGCGCTACGAGCAGTACTTC
>TRBJ1-4|-|14|TRBV27|-
CASSFRRANEKLFF
TGTGCCAGCAGTTTCAGGAGGGCTAATGAAAAACTGTTTTTT
>TRBJ1-2|-|11|TRBV6-1|-
CASSVRRLGTF
TGTGCCAGCAGTGTTCGACGGTTGGGGACCTTC
>TRBJ1-2|-|15|TRBV6-5|-
CASYGPQSLNYGYTF
TGTGCCAGCTACGGACCCCAGTCACTTAACTATGGCTACACCTTC
>TRBJ1-4|-|16|TRBV11-2|-
CASSSSSGGANEKLFF
TGTGCCAGCAGCTCCTCTTCGGGGGGAGCTAATGAAAAACTGTTTTTT
>TRBJ1-2|-|17|TRBV4-1|-
CASSFSFQNRKTYGYTF
TGCGCCAGCAGCTTTTCGTTCCAGAACCGAAAGACCTATGGCTACACCTTC
>TRBJ2-7|-|14|TRBV27|-
CASSLYGSEGEQYF
TGTGCCAGCAGTTTATACGGTTCGGAGGGCGAGCAGTACTTC
>TRBJ1-6|-|14|TRBV6-5|-
CASSYGQTNSPLHF
TGTGCCAGCAGTTACGGACAAACTAATTCACCCCTCCACTTT
>TRBJ1-2|-|16|TRBV5-5|TRBD1
CASSPQRSTGRYGYTF
TGTGCCAGCAGCCCCCAACGTTCGACAGGGCGGTATGGCTACACCTTC
>TRBJ2-2|once|15|TRBV10-2|-
CASSESQTGPRELFF
TGCGCCAGCAGTGAGTCACAAACGGGACCGCGTGAGCTGTTTTTT
>TRBJ1-1|-|13|TRBV9|-
CASSVEQVTEAFF
TGTGCCAGCAGCGTAGAACAGGTTACTGAAGCTTTCTTT
>TRBJ1-6|few|15|TRBV6-5|-
CASMFGGSYNSPLHF
TGTGCCAGCATGTTCGGGGGCTCGTATAATTCACCCCTCCACTTT
>TRBJ2-6|few|17|TRBV27|-
CASSLGRYSSGANVLTF
TGTGCCAGCAGTTTAGGCAGGTATAGCTCTGGGGCCAACGTCCTGACTTTC
>TRBJ1-2|-|15|TRBV5-1|TRBD1
CASSLAGTGVYGYTF
TGCGCCAGCAGCTTGGCCGGGACAGGGGTTTATGGCTACACCTTC
>TRBJ2-3|-|16|TRBV7-2|-
CASSLVDWGGTDTQYF
TGTGCCAGCAGCTTAGTGGATTGGGGAGGCACAGATACGCAGTATTTT
>TRBJ2-2|-|17|TRBV4-1|TRBD1
CASSRYQGQRNTGELFF
TGCGCCAGCAGCCGCTATCAGGGACAGAGAAACACCGGGGAGCTGTTTTTT
>TRBJ2-7|-|15|TRBV19|TRBD1
CASSGTGEPTRGQYF
TGTGCCAGTAGCGGAACAGGGGAGCCAACACGGGGGCAGTACTTC
>TRBJ2-6|-|14|TRBV4-1|-
CASSRTAGANVLTF
TGCGCCAGCAGTCGGACAGCTGGGGCCAACGTCCTGACTTTC
>TRBJ2-1|-|18|TRBV5-6|TRBD2
CASSQVWRGEASYNEQFF
TGTGCCAGCAGCCAGGTCTGGCGGGGGGAGGCCTCCTACAATGAGCAGTTCTTC
>TRBJ1-4|-|14|TRBV30|TRBD1
CAWSGQGLYEKLFF
TGTGCCTGGAGTGGACAGGGGCTATATGAAAAACTGTTTTTT
>TRBJ2-1|-|13|TRBV27|-
CASSLGGLGEQFF
TGTGCCAGCAGTTTAGGGGGATTGGGTGAGCAGTTCTTC
>TRBJ2-7|-|14|TRBV6-5|-
CASSYSGAAYEQYF
TGTGCCAGCAGTTACTCAGGGGCCGCCTACGAGCAGTACTTC
>TRBJ1-5|few|14|TRBV9|-
CASSVGDWGQPQHF
TGTGCCAGCAGCGTAGGAGATTGGGGTCAGCCCCAGCATTTT
>TRBJ1-4|-|14|TRBV7-7|-
CASSPGGANEKLFF
TGTGCCAGCAGCCCCGGAGGGGCGAATGAAAAACTGTTTTTT
>TRBJ2-3|-|15|TRBV5-4|TRBD2
CASSLGGRAEDTQYF
TGTGCCAGCAGCTTGGGCGGGAGGGCGGAGGATACGCAGTATTTT
>TRBJ1-2|-|13|TRBV7-6|-
CASSLGVNYGYTF
TGTGCCAGCAGCTTAGGTGTAAACTATGGCTACACCTTC
>TRBJ2-2|-|14|TRBV5-6|TRBD1
CASSRTGKAGELFF
TGTGCCAGCAGCAGGACAGGGAAAGCCGGGGAGCTGTTTTTT
>TRBJ1-2|-|14|TRBV30|-
CAWSEGPSRGGYTF
TGTGCCTGGAGTGAGGGCCCCAGTAGAGGTGGCTACACCTTC
>TRBJ1-2|-|15|TRBV5-1|TRBD1
CASSLGDSSNYGYTF
TGCGCCAGCAGCTTGGGGGACAGTTCTAACTATGGCTACACCTTC
>TRBJ1-5|-|16|TRBV13|TRBD1
CASSAAGTGLNQPQHF
TGTGCCAGCAGCGCTGCCGGGACAGGCCTCAATCAGCCCCAGCATTTT
>TRBJ1-1|-|15|TRBV7-9|-
CASSGAGTVNTEAFF
TGTGCCAGCAGCGGAGCCGGGACGGTGAACACTGAAGCTTTCTTT
>TRBJ1-1|-|13|TRBV10-2|-
CASSGSMNTEAFF
TGCGCCAGCAGCGGGAGTATGAACACTGAAGCTTTCTTT
>TRBJ2-7|-|13|TRBV7-6|TRBD1
CASSARQGYEQYF
TGTGCCAGCAGCGCAAGACAGGGTTACGAGCAGTACTTC
>TRBJ2-3|-|15|TRBV14|-
CASSHGLLLTDTQYF
TGTGCCAGCAGCCATGGCCTTCTACTCACAGATACGCAGTATTTT
>TRBJ2-3|-|16|TRBV5-1|TRBD2
CASSLVTSGRAETQYF
TGCGCCAGCAGCTTGGTTACTAGCGGGAGGGCCGAAACGCAGTATTTT
>TRBJ1-6|-|13|TRBV7-3|-
CASSLQGGSPLHF
TGTGCCAGCAGCTTACAGGGAGGTTCACCCCTCCACTTT
>TRBJ2-1|-|15|TRBV25-1|TRBD2
CASSERLAGVYEQFF
TGTGCCAGCAGTGAAAGGCTAGCGGGAGTCTATGAGCAGTTCTTC
>TRBJ2-1|-|15|TRBV5-1|TRBD2
CASSRLAEIYNEQFF
TGCGCCAGCAGCAGACTAGCGGAAATCTACAATGAGCAGTTCTTC
>TRBJ2-5|once|15|TRBV4-1|-
CASSQDWVEMGTQYF
TGCGCCAGCAGCCAAGACTGGGTGGAGATGGGGACCCAGTACTTC
>TRBJ2-7|-|15|TRBV27|-
CASSLSLRGNYEQYF
TGTGCCAGCAGTTTAAGTCTACGGGGGAACTACGAGCAGTACTTC